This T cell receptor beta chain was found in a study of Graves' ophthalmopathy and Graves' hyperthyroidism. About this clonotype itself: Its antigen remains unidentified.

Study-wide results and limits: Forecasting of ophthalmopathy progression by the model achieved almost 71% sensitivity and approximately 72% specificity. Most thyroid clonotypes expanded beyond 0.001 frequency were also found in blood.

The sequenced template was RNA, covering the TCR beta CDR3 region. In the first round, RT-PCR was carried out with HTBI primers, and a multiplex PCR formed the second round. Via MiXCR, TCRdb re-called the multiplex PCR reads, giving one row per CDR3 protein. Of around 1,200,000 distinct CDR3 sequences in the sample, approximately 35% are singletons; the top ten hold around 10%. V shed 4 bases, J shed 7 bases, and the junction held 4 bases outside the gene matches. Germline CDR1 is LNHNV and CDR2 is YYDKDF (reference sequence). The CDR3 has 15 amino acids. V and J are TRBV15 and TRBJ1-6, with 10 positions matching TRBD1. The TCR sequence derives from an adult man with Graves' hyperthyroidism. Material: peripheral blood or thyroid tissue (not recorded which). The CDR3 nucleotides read TGTGCCACCAGCACCCTGACAGGGGGCAATTCACCCCTCCACTTT. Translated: CATSTLTGGNSPLHF. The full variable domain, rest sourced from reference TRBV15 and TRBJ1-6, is DAMVIQNPRYQVTQFGKPVTLSCSQTLNHNVMYWYQQKSSQAPKLLFHYYDKDFNNEADTPDNFQSRRPNTSFCFLDIRSPGLGDTAMYLCATSTLTGGNSPLHFGNGTRLTVT.